Below, one T cell receptor beta chain is given with its context. The antigen remains undetermined. This sample stems from a study of CD8 T cells in Susac syndrome. Whole-study results and caveats: Individuals included in the TCR sequencing and HLA analysis were acknowledged by the study to be relatively few in number.

High-throughput TCR beta sequencing covered peripheral CD8+ and CD4+ T cells. The germline V gene encodes CDR1 MDHEN and CDR2 SYDVKM. This CDR3 comprises 14 residues. The ends were cut back, 1 base at V and 3 bases at J, with 10 bases in the middle. An amount of RNA that ranged from roughly 0.45 to 1 ug was reverse transcribed with random hexamers. With immunoSEQ multiplex PCR, TCR beta CDR3 was amplified across 54 Vbeta and 13 Jbeta. TCRdb re-analysed the immunoSEQ multiplex PCR reads in MiXCR, keeping a single row per CDR3 protein. The sample lists around 200,000 distinct CDR3 sequences, approximately 94% occurring once.

This chain connects TRBV28 to TRBJ2-7, with D uncertain. Sequences were obtained from CD4+ T cells from PBMCs. The TCR originated in a human donor with Susac syndrome. CDR3 protein: CASSLSYGFYEQYF. As DNA, the CDR3 is TGTGCCAGCAGTTTATCGTACGGGTTCTACGAGCAGTACTTC. The full variable domain, rest sourced from reference TRBV28 and TRBJ2-7, is DVKVTQSSRYLVKRTGEKVFLECVQDMDHENMFWYRQDPGLGLRLIYFSYDVKMKEKGDIPEGYSVSREKKERFSLILESASTNQTSMYLCASSLSYGFYEQYFGPGTRLTVT.